The 27 T cell receptor beta chains given below trace back to one sample, sequenced in a study of radiotherapy plus CTLA-4 blockade in lung cancer. Method: immunoSEQ multiplex PCR; TCRdb's copy keeps in-frame clones and lacks some. The table lists some 60,000 clones, 77% of them singletons. Sequenced here: peripheral blood, sampled from a patient treated with radiotherapy plus ipilimumab. These receptors originate from a human donor with non-small cell lung cancer who had a partial response to radiotherapy plus ipilimumab.

This clone occurred once. This chain connects TRBV6-1 to TRBJ1-2; 8 bases line up with TRBD1. The CDR3 has 14 residues. The J segment lost 8 bases and the V segment lost 8 bases, leaving 13 bases of the junction unmatched. Germline CDR1 MNHNS, CDR2 SASEGT. CDR3 protein: CASLPDRGPGGYTF. CDR3 nucleotide sequence: TGTGCCAGCCTCCCAGACAGGGGACCTGGGGGCTACACCTTC.

The chain couples TRBV6-6 to TRBJ1-6; possibly TRBD1 for D (6 bases). Looked up from germline, CDR1 is MNHNY and CDR2 is SVGAGI (reference sequence). V was trimmed by 0 bases and J by 7 bases, leaving 13 bases between them. The CDR3 is 16 amino acids. CDR3 protein: CASSYSRGWDNSPLHF. The CDR3, as DNA: TGTGCCAGCAGTTACTCGAGGGGGTGGGACAATTCACCCCTCCACTTT.

There are a few counts of this clone. This chain joins TRBV4-3 and TRBJ2-5; 7 bases agree with TRBD2. Germline CDR1 is LGHNA and CDR2 is YSLEER. The CDR3 contains 15 residues. The trim removed 0 bases at V and 5 bases at J, leaving 6 bases unmatched. CDR3 sequence: CASSQDTGGMETQYF. CDR3 bases: TGCGCCAGCAGCCAAGATACCGGGGGGATGGAGACCCAGTACTTC.

This chain links TRBV30 with TRBJ2-3, with TRBD2 matching 9 bases. This CDR3 is built from 15 residues. Per the germline V gene, CDR1 is GTSNPN and CDR2 is SVGIG (reference sequence). V lost 5 bases to trimming and J lost 4 bases; unmatched junction nucleotides: 10. CDR3 region: CAWLSWGGGADTQYF. CDR3 nucleotides: TGTGCCTGGCTATCTTGGGGCGGGGGGGCAGATACGCAGTATTTT.

This rearrangement joins TRBV9 to TRBJ2-1, with 8 bases fitting TRBD2. V shed 0 bases and J 9 bases; nucleotides not matched to a gene: 5. The germline gives CDR1 SGDLS, CDR2 YYNGEE. This CDR3 is built from 14 residues. As DNA, the CDR3 is TGTGCCAGCAGCGTAGACGGGGGGGGTAGTGAGCAGTTCTTC. As protein: CASSVDGGGSEQFF.

This clone is judged medium-sized. The gene calls are TRBV19 and TRBJ1-5; 9 bases align to TRBD1. In germline, CDR1 is LNHDA, CDR2 SQIVND (reference sequence). Unmatched junction bases numbered 6, after V lost 3 bases and J lost 6 bases. This CDR3 is 15 amino acids long. The CDR3 region is CASSMFGTGTQPQHF. The CDR3 coding sequence is TGTGCCAGTAGTATGTTTGGGACAGGGACTCAGCCCCAGCATTTT. The full variable domain, its missing parts supplied by reference TRBV19 and TRBJ1-5, is DGGITQSPKYLFRKEGQNVTLSCEQNLNHDAMYWYRQDPGQGLRLIYYSQIVNDFQKGDIAEGYSVSREKKESFPLTVTSAQKNPTAFYLCASSMFGTGTQPQHFGDGTRLSIL.

The chain is built from TRBV9 and TRBJ2-3; TRBD1 matches 8 bases. From germline, CDR1 is SGDLS and CDR2 YYNGEE. The J segment lost 6 bases and the V segment lost 3 bases, leaving 6 bases of the junction unmatched. This CDR3 spans 14 amino acids. The chain's CDR3 is CASSAGGWGDTQYF. CDR3 coding DNA: TGTGCCAGCAGCGCAGGGGGCTGGGGGGATACGCAGTATTTT.

This rearrangement joins TRBV11-3 to TRBJ2-2, with TRBD1 matching 8 bases. V shed 3 bases, J shed 7 bases, and the junction held 7 bases outside the gene matches. CDR3 length equals 15 residues. Per the germline V gene, CDR1 is SGHNT and CDR2 is YENEEA. CDR3 sequence reads: CASSFDQGAGGELFF. The CDR3 nucleotides are TGTGCCAGCAGCTTCGATCAGGGGGCGGGCGGGGAGCTGTTTTTT. The full variable domain, in which reference TRBV11-3 and TRBJ2-2 provide the parts outside the CDR3, is EAGVVQSPRYKIIEKKQPVAFWCNPISGHNTLYWYLQNLGQGPELLIRYENEEAVDDSQLPKDRFSAERLKGVDSTLKIQPAELGDSAVYLCASSFDQGAGGELFFGEGSRLTVL.

V gene TRBV13 combines with J gene TRBJ1-1, with a possible D match to TRBD1 (5 bases). V shed 5 bases and J shed 5 bases, with 12 bases lying between them. CDR1 and CDR2 from the germline V gene are PRHDT and FYEKMQ (reference sequence). This CDR3 is built from 13 residues. The CDR3 DNA is TGTGCCAGCAGCGATCCAGGGAGGACTGAAGCTTTCTTT. This translates into CASSDPGRTEAFF.

In the case of this clone: At one end the junction does not follow the germline gene, possibly because of a read error. The chain uses TRBV9 and TRBJ2-6, with D tentatively TRBD1 (6 bases). In germline, CDR1 is SGDLS, CDR2 YYNGEE. This CDR3 is 14 amino acids long. The CDR3 nucleotides are TGTGCCAGCAGGCGGACAGCCGGGGCCAACGTCCTGATTTTC. This encodes CASRRTAGANVLIF.

The rearrangement links TRBV28 to TRBJ1-2; TRBD1 might be the D (6 bases). Germline assignment: CDR1 MDHEN and CDR2 SYDVKM. The CDR3 is 15 residues long. Deletions cut 6 bases from V and 4 bases from J, with 18 bases between. In nucleotides, the CDR3 is TGTGCCAGCAGCCGCCCGGGGGGCTTATTCTATGGCTACACCTTC. Protein sequence: CASSRPGGLFYGYTF.

This clone showed up just a few times. This chain connects TRBV5-6 to TRBJ2-7, with 8 bases that match TRBD1. The trim removed 4 bases at V and 3 bases at J, leaving 9 bases unmatched. The CDR3 covers 15 residues. Germline assignment: CDR1 SGHDT and CDR2 YYEEEE. CDR3 coding DNA: TGTGCCAGCAGCCACAGGACAGGGCAGATCTACGAGCAGTACTTC. Its translation: CASSHRTGQIYEQYF.

This rearrangement joins TRBV28 to TRBJ2-5, with 10 positions matching TRBD1. Germline loops: CDR1 MDHEN, CDR2 SYDVKM. The V and J ends lost 8 bases and 4 bases, in that order; junction bases with no gene match: 7. The CDR3 runs 14 residues. The CDR3 sequence: CASSRGQGRETQYF. CDR3 DNA: TGTGCCAGCTCTCGGGGACAGGGGAGAGAGACCCAGTACTTC.

The chain carries TRBV7-9 and TRBJ2-1; TRBD1 agrees at 7 bases. From germline, CDR1 is SEHNR and CDR2 FQNEAQ (reference sequence). This CDR3 is 16 amino acids long. With 5 bases clipped from V and 4 bases from J, the junction kept 11 bases outside the gene matches. Here the CDR3 reads CASSTLEGQLYNEQFF. CDR3 nucleotides: TGTGCCAGCAGCACACTTGAGGGACAGCTTTACAATGAGCAGTTCTTC.

This chain links TRBV7-3 with TRBJ2-4; perhaps TRBD1 as D (5 bases). Germline assignment: CDR1 SGHTA and CDR2 FQGTGA. Trimming removed 5 bases at V and 6 bases at J, with 11 bases between. The CDR3 loop spans 13 amino acids. The CDR3 nucleotides read TGTGCCAGCAGCATCACCCAGGGAAACATTCAGTACTTC. It yields the protein CASSITQGNIQYF.

The V and J genes are TRBV5-6 and TRBJ1-4, with 7 bases lining up with TRBD1. The length of the CDR3 is 19 residues. CDR1 and CDR2 from the germline V gene are SGHDT and YYEEEE. With V trimmed by 4 bases and J by 0 bases, 15 bases remained unmatched. CDR3 DNA sequence: TGTGCCAGCAGCCCGAGGGGGCCTAGATCCGATGCAACTAATGAAAAACTGTTTTTT. It yields the protein CASSPRGPRSDATNEKLFF.

This sequence joins TRBV11-3 and TRBJ2-2; D possibly corresponds to TRBD1 (5 bases). Trimming took off 3 bases at V and 1 base at J, with 6 bases between the two ends. The CDR3 has 14 amino acids. Per the germline V gene, CDR1 is SGHNT and CDR2 is YENEEA. CDR3 sequence (DNA): TGTGCCAGCAGCTTTCAGGGGAACACCGGGGAGCTGTTTTTT. It encodes CASSFQGNTGELFF.

The V gene is TRBV5-6, the J gene TRBJ1-4; possible D gene TRBD1, 5 bases. Trimming stripped 0 bases from V and 5 bases from J, with 14 bases between. The CDR3 is 16 residues long. In germline, CDR1 is SGHDT, CDR2 YYEEEE. CDR3: CASSLEELGGNEKLFF. CDR3 coding DNA: TGTGCCAGCAGCTTGGAAGAGTTGGGGGGGAATGAAAAACTGTTTTTT.

J is TRBJ2-2 and V is TRBV19; 7 bases fit TRBD2. Germline CDR1 is LNHDA and CDR2 is SQIVND (reference sequence). This CDR3 is 16 amino acids long. J lost 1 base, V lost 1 base, and 3 bases had no gene match. CDR3 loop: CASSIVGGGNTGELFF. CDR3 DNA sequence: TGTGCCAGTAGTATAGTTGGCGGGGGGAACACCGGGGAGCTGTTTTTT.

In this sample, this clone turned up a few times. The chain couples TRBV6-1 to TRBJ1-4; TRBD1 is a possible D gene (5 bases). Germline CDR1 MNHNS, CDR2 SASEGT. The CDR3 consists of 16 residues. Trimming left V 2 bases short and J 4 bases short, with 14 bases between. The CDR3 sequence is CASSEFRAGYNEKLFF. CDR3 bases: TGTGCCAGCAGTGAATTTAGGGCAGGGTATAATGAAAAACTGTTTTTT.

A few counts support this clone. The CDR3 region is CASSLGQADTDTQYF. CDR3 DNA: TGTGCCAGCAGCTTGGGGCAGGCCGACACAGATACGCAGTATTTT. The gene calls are TRBV5-8 and TRBJ2-3; D remains unclear. Germline V gives CDR1 SGHTS, CDR2 YDEGEE. V was cut by 0 bases and J by 2 bases, with 10 bases left in between. The CDR3 extends over 15 amino acids.

A remark on this clone: The sample carries other DNA sequences with the same CDR3. The chain is built from TRBV2 and TRBJ2-5, with 10 bases identical to TRBD2. The CDR3 is 15 amino acids. From germline, CDR1 is SNHLY and CDR2 FYNNEI. The ends lost 7 bases at V and 2 bases at J; junction bases unmatched: 7. The chain's CDR3 is CASIILAGKQETQYF. DNA for the CDR3: TGTGCCAGCATCATACTAGCGGGGAAGCAAGAGACCCAGTACTTC.

By share, this clone counts as medium-sized. The gene calls are TRBV4-2 and TRBJ2-7, with 8 bases aligning to TRBD2. CDR3 size: 16 residues. Unmatched junction bases numbered 5, after V lost 0 bases and J lost 1 base. CDR1 is LGHNA, CDR2 YNFKEQ, per germline. The CDR3 DNA sequence: TGTGCCAGCAGCCAAGATACGGGGGGGGCTTCCTACGAGCAGTACTTC. Translated: CASSQDTGGASYEQYF.

The chain uses TRBV6-1 and TRBJ1-1; D may be TRBD1 (5 bases). CDR1 and CDR2 (germline): MNHNS, SASEGT. The V end was cut by 8 bases, the J end by 6 bases, with 13 bases between. This CDR3 is built from 12 residues. CDR3 coding DNA: TGTGCCAGCCAAAGGGGCCGGGCTGAAGCTTTCTTT. It yields the protein CASQRGRAEAFF.

The V and J genes are TRBV2 and TRBJ1-1; D is unclear. Trimming took off 2 bases at V and 7 bases at J, with 14 bases between the two ends. This CDR3 is built from 14 residues. CDR1 and CDR2 from the germline V gene are SNHLY and FYNNEI. The CDR3, as DNA: TGTGCCAGCAGTGAACAGACAAAGAAGTTTGAAGCTTTCTTT. Its translation: CASSEQTKKFEAFF. The complete variable domain, with remaining parts taken from reference TRBV2 and TRBJ1-1, reads EPEVTQTPSHQVTQMGQEVILRCVPISNHLYFYWYRQILGQKVEFLVSFYNNEISEKSEIFDDQFSVERPDGSNFTLKIRSTKLEDSAMYFCASSEQTKKFEAFFGQGTRLTVV.

This clone was detected once. The chain combines TRBV5-4 with TRBJ2-3, with TRBD1 matching over 10 bases. J was trimmed by 4 bases and V by 7 bases; bases with no gene match: 0. Germline CDR1 and CDR2: SGHNT and YYREEE (reference sequence). The CDR3 consists of 12 residues. The CDR3 loop is CASGTGADTQYF. CDR3 sequence (DNA): TGTGCCAGCGGGACAGGGGCAGATACGCAGTATTTT.

DNA for the CDR3: TGTGCCAGCAGTGCCGGGACAGCCCCCTACGAGCAGTACTTC. This sequence encodes CASSAGTAPYEQYF. The V gene is TRBV6-5, the J gene TRBJ2-7; TRBD1 matches at 7 bases. This CDR3 spans 14 amino acids. Germline loops: CDR1 MNHEY, CDR2 SVGAGI. Germline trimming cut 5 bases from V and 2 bases from J; bases unmatched to any gene: 6.